Given below is one TCR beta chain in context. Germline V lookup: CDR1 SQVTM, CDR2 ANQGSEA. The CDR3 extends over 15 amino acids. J lost 1 base, V lost 3 bases, and 7 bases had no gene match. The record originates from a study of cytomegalovirus exposure and HLA in healthy donors. Researchers ran the PCR with 60 Vbeta and 13 Jbeta primers. The table came from immunoSEQ multiplex PCR; TCRdb's copy has only in-frame clones and leaves some out. The sample contains about 86,000 clones, about 74% of which appear only once. The V call is TRBV29-1, the J call TRBJ1-2, with TRBD1 identical over 8 bases. The sequencing input was PBMCs. The sequence came from a woman aged 50 to 65 in good health and CMV-seropositive. The CDR3 DNA follows: TGCAGCGTTGATAGGGCAGGGGGCGGTAACTATGGCTACACCTTC. Protein: CSVDRAGGGNYGYTF.